This T cell receptor beta chain was observed in a study of tumor-infiltrating lymphocytes in primary liver carcinoma. Study results and caveats: Pairs comparing tumor with adjacent tissue or blood overlapped less than pairs drawn from tumor regions.

Starting from 500 ng of total RNA, TCR beta cDNA was produced with a primer in the constant region. Three-round nested multiplex PCR performed with slightly modified ARM-PCR produced the TCR beta libraries. A C-beta reverse primer and TRBV1-TRBV30 forward primers served in each of the first two PCR rounds, at 10 cycles apiece. TCRdb reprocessed the multiplex PCR reads via MiXCR and lists one record per CDR3 protein. The repertoire holds some 20,000 distinct CDR3 sequences, with 79% as singletons. With termini counted, the CDR3 has 13 amino acids. Germline assignment: CDR1 MNHEY and CDR2 SVGAGI. With regard to this clonotype: The target antigen is unknown. The conserved phenylalanine or tryptophan is not found at the CDR3 terminus, so this likely reflects a read error. No DNA is shown, since the ends of the CDR3 on it are uncertain; the CDR3 is the one TCRdb lists.

Starting material for RNA and DNA co-extraction consisted of about 19-32 mg of unsorted bulk tissue. The rearrangement links TRBV6-5 to TRBJ2-5; TRBD1, as called in the table, went unchecked against the DNA. The receptor was derived from a woman younger than 45 with primary liver carcinoma and hepatitis B virus infection. Sequencing was carried out using liver tumor tissue from sampling region 4. Subset here: tumor region T4, right-lateral pole. CDR3 sequence reads: CASSIDRGLTKCL.